This T cell receptor (beta chain) was sequenced in a study of blood T cell repertoires in COVID-19. On the study more broadly: Both acute and convalescent COVID-19 samples were obtained from the United States, Italy and Spain. T cells, B-cell-depleted T cells, or PBMCs supplied cDNA or gDNA.

Original handling: The assay estimated nucleated cells by amplifying reference gene primers. Assay used: immunoSEQ multiplex PCR; TCRdb lists only in-frame clones, some missing. Clone size and V and J calls were adopted from that table, with D and trimming inferred from the DNA. The table records fewer than 20,000 clones, about 80% of them present only once. The CDR3 is made up of 15 amino acids. With 1 base clipped from V and 1 base from J, the junction kept 3 bases outside the gene matches. CDR1 SGHKS and CDR2 YYEKEE come from the germline V gene (reference sequence). The clonotype originates from a man in his 70s with active or convalescent COVID-19. The chain couples TRBV5-5 to TRBJ2-3; 7 bases map to TRBD2. Sequencing was performed on peripheral blood. DNA of the CDR3: TGTGCCAGCAGCTTGCAAGCGGGACGCACAGATACGCAGTATTTT. Residues: CASSLQAGRTDTQYF.